The 17 T cell receptor beta chains below all came from one sample that was sequenced in a study of tumor-infiltrating lymphocytes in localized non-small cell lung cancer. Clones were read by immunoSEQ multiplex PCR, and TCRdb kept only the in-frame ones, dropping some. The sample includes approximately 10,000 clones, 65% to 70% of them seen just once. Sample: uninvolved lung tissue not adjacent to the tumor. Receptors were obtained from a human donor with non-small cell lung cancer.

V usage is TRBV6-5 and J usage is TRBJ2-7, with unresolved D. The CDR3 is made up of 12 amino acids. Trimming removed 3 bases from V and 1 base from J, with 4 bases in between. Germline V CDR1 and CDR2: MNHEY, SVGAGI. The CDR3 region is CASSYRSYEQYF. The CDR3, as DNA: TGTGCCAGCAGTTATAGATCCTACGAGCAGTACTTC.

The rearrangement links TRBV5-1 to TRBJ2-6; TRBD2 matches at 7 bases. The V gene end was trimmed by 6 bases and the J gene end by 2 bases; junction bases not matched to a gene: 8. Germline assignment: CDR1 SGHRS and CDR2 YFSETQ. The CDR3 spans 16 residues. Here the CDR3 reads CASTSYGGTGANVLTF. CDR3 DNA sequence: TGCGCCAGCACTTCTTACGGGGGGACTGGGGCCAACGTCCTGACTTTC.

The chain is built from TRBV29-1 and TRBJ2-7; maybe TRBD1 (6 bases). Trimming removed 3 bases from V and 3 bases from J, with 15 bases in between. Germline V gives CDR1 SQVTM, CDR2 ANQGSEA. The CDR3 is 14 residues long. CDR3 protein: CSVEMGEGGYEQYF. The CDR3 nucleotides read TGCAGCGTTGAGATGGGGGAAGGGGGCTACGAGCAGTACTTC.

This CDR3 reads CASSLSVSSDTQYF. The CDR3 bases are TGCGCCAGCAGCTTAAGCGTTTCCTCAGATACGCAGTATTTT. J is TRBJ2-3 and V is TRBV5-1, with D unresolved. Trimming stripped 2 bases from V and 4 bases from J, with 11 bases between. The CDR3 is 14 residues long. The germline V gene encodes CDR1 SGHRS and CDR2 YFSETQ.

The chain couples TRBV30 to TRBJ2-4, with a tentative D call TRBD2 (5 bases). The CDR3 sequence is 14 residues long. Germline CDR1 and CDR2: GTSNPN and SVGIG (reference sequence). Deletions cut 5 bases from V and 1 base from J, with 12 bases between. The CDR3 sequence is CAWETSSAKNIQYF. The DNA of the CDR3 is TGTGCCTGGGAAACTAGTTCGGCCAAAAACATTCAGTACTTC. The full variable domain, its missing parts supplied by reference TRBV30 and TRBJ2-4, is SQTIHQWPATLVQPVGSPLSLECTVEGTSNPNLYWYRQAAGRGLQLLFYSVGIGQISSEVPQNLSASRPQDRQFILSSKKLLLSDSGFYLCAWETSSAKNIQYFGAGTRLSVL.

The table lists this clone with a count of one. The chain combines TRBV11-2 with TRBJ2-7; D gene unclear. CDR3 length equals 14 residues. V lost 2 bases and J 2 bases, leaving 10 bases between the germline ends. CDR1 SGHAT and CDR2 FQNNGV come from the germline V gene. CDR3 nucleotides: TGTGCCAGCAGCTTATTCCCAGGCACCTACGAGCAGTACTTC. This translates into CASSLFPGTYEQYF.

This clone was picked up a small number of times. V is TRBV13 and J is TRBJ1-1, with 8 nucleotides matching TRBD1. Germline values: CDR1 PRHDT, CDR2 FYEKMQ (reference sequence). CDR3 size: 15 residues. The trim removed 5 bases at V and 5 bases at J, leaving 10 bases unmatched. The CDR3 DNA reads as TGTGCCAGCAGCCTAACCCCGACAGGGGAGACTGAAGCTTTCTTT. This translates into CASSLTPTGETEAFF.

CDR3 sequence: CASSRDGEQYF. For the CDR3, the DNA is TGTGCCAGCAGCAGGGACGGCGAGCAGTACTTC. The V and J genes are TRBV2 and TRBJ2-7, with D perhaps being TRBD1 or TRBD2 (5 bases each). CDR1 SNHLY and CDR2 FYNNEI come from the germline V gene. The CDR3 has 11 residues. The V end was cut by 6 bases, the J end by 6 bases, with 9 bases between. Supplemented by reference TRBV2 and TRBJ2-7, the full variable domain reads EPEVTQTPSHQVTQMGQEVILRCVPISNHLYFYWYRQILGQKVEFLVSFYNNEISEKSEIFDDQFSVERPDGSNFTLKIRSTKLEDSAMYFCASSRDGEQYFGPGTRLTVT.

V gene TRBV6-5 combines with J gene TRBJ2-1; D tentatively fits TRBD1 or TRBD2 (5 bases each). The germline V gene has CDR1 MNHEY and CDR2 SVGAGI. The ends were cut back, 2 bases at V and 1 base at J, with 9 bases in the middle. The CDR3 loop spans 15 amino acids. In DNA, the CDR3 is TGTGCCAGCAGTTACGGGGGAGCGTCCTACAATGAGCAGTTCTTC. Translation: CASSYGGASYNEQFF.

This clone was picked up one time. This chain uses TRBV28 with TRBJ1-1; TRBD1 matches at 8 bases. The CDR3 totals 15 residues. The J segment lost 5 bases and the V segment lost 5 bases, leaving 10 bases of the junction unmatched. In germline, CDR1 is MDHEN, CDR2 SYDVKM. In DNA, the CDR3 is TGTGCCAGCAGTCCCGGAGACAGGGGAGCAACTGAAGCTTTCTTT. It specifies CASSPGDRGATEAFF.

The rearrangement uses TRBV7-3 and TRBJ2-7, with 10 bases aligning to TRBD2. After removal of 5 bases from V and 7 bases from J, the junction contained 14 bases not matched to a gene. Per germline, CDR1 SGHTA and CDR2 FQGTGA. The CDR3 sequence is 16 residues long. The CDR3 nucleotides are TGTGCCAGCAGCCCCCAAGGGCCTAGCGGGAGTCAGGAGCAGTACTTC. This encodes CASSPQGPSGSQEQYF.

By share, this clone ranks as medium-sized. Other DNA sequences in the same sample also yield this CDR3. The J gene is TRBJ1-2, the V gene TRBV11-2; 7 nucleotides line up with TRBD1. There are 13 residues in the CDR3. The junction had 3 bases not matched to a gene; V was cut back by 5 bases and J by 3 bases. The germline CDR1 and CDR2 sequences are SGHAT and FQNNGV. The CDR3 loop reads CASSPGQDYGYTF. For the CDR3, the DNA is TGTGCCAGCAGCCCCGGACAGGACTATGGCTACACCTTC.

The V gene is TRBV5-1, the J gene TRBJ2-1; D uncertain. This CDR3 spans 13 amino acids. Germline lookup yields CDR1 SGHRS and CDR2 YFSETQ. Trimming left V 0 bases short and J 5 bases short, with 6 bases between. CDR3 sequence (DNA): TGCGCCAGCAGCTTGGCTCCCAACAATGAGCAGTTCTTC. This sequence encodes CASSLAPNNEQFF.

The chain recombines TRBV30 with TRBJ1-4, with D tentatively TRBD1 (5 bases). The CDR3 has 13 amino acids. Trimming cost V 3 bases and J 0 bases, with 5 bases left between them. CDR1 GTSNPN and CDR2 SVGIG come from the germline V gene (reference sequence). In DNA, the CDR3 is TGTGCCTGGAGGGGACCAACTAATGAAAAACTGTTTTTT. Its protein is CAWRGPTNEKLFF. The complete variable domain, with remaining parts taken from reference TRBV30 and TRBJ1-4, reads SQTIHQWPATLVQPVGSPLSLECTVEGTSNPNLYWYRQAAGRGLQLLFYSVGIGQISSEVPQNLSASRPQDRQFILSSKKLLLSDSGFYLCAWRGPTNEKLFFGSGTQLSVL.

The chain is built from TRBV5-4 and TRBJ2-7; D is unresolved. V lost 0 bases, J lost 6 bases, and 13 bases lay in between. CDR1 is SGHNT and CDR2 is YYREEE in the germline V gene (reference sequence). The length of the CDR3 is 14 residues. CDR3 in amino acids: CASSLGQEAREQYF. Written as DNA, the CDR3 is TGTGCCAGCAGCTTGGGACAAGAGGCGCGCGAGCAGTACTTC.

The chain uses TRBV6-5 and TRBJ2-7; 7 nucleotides align to TRBD1. The CDR3 covers 12 residues. Germline V CDR1 and CDR2: MNHEY, SVGAGI. After removal of 4 bases from V and 6 bases from J, the junction contained 3 bases not matched to a gene. Here the CDR3 reads CASSSHRGEQYF. The CDR3, as DNA: TGTGCCAGCAGTTCCCACAGGGGCGAGCAGTACTTC.

The chain is built from TRBV5-1 and TRBJ1-4; perhaps TRBD1 as D (6 bases). This CDR3 comprises 15 residues. V gave up 3 bases and J gave up 5 bases, with 14 bases separating them. Germline assignment: CDR1 SGHRS and CDR2 YFSETQ. CDR3 coding DNA: TGCGCCAGCAGCTCACAGGGTTTGGGAAATGAAAAACTGTTTTTT. Translated, it gives CASSSQGLGNEKLFF.